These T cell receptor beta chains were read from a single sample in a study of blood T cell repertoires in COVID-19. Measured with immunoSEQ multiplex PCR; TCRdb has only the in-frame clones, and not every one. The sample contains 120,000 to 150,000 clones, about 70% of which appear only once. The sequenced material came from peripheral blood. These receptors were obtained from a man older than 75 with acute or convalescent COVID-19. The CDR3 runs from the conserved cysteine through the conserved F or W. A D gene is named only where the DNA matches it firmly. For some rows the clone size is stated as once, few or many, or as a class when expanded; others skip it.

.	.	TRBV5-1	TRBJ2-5	CASSLIVTTEKYF	TGCGCCAGCAGCTTGATAGTCACGACAGAGAAGTACTTC
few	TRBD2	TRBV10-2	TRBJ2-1	CASSENSGGARNEQFF	TGCGCCAGCAGTGAGAATAGCGGGGGGGCCAGGAATGAGCAGTTCTTC
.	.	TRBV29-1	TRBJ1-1	CSARWGRATEAFF	TGCAGCGCTCGCTGGGGCAGGGCCACTGAAGCTTTCTTT
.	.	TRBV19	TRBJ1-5	CASSIRTSYSNQPQHF	TGTGCCAGTAGTATTAGGACATCTTATAGCAATCAGCCCCAGCATTTT
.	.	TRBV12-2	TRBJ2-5	CASRSQSGSAKGPLYQETQYF	TGTGCAAGTCGCTCCCAGAGTGGTAGTGCTAAGGGGCCCCTGTACCAAGAGACCCAGTACTTC
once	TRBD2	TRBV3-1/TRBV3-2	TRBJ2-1	CASSQAGLAGDNEQFF	TGTGCCAGCAGCCAAGCCGGACTAGCGGGCGACAATGAGCAGTTCTTC
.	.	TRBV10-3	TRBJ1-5	CAISEGRAGNQPQHF	TGTGCCATCAGTGAGGGCAGGGCGGGCAATCAGCCCCAGCATTTT
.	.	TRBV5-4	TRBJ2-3	CASSFDRRDTQYF	TGTGCCAGCAGCTTTGACCGGAGGGATACGCAGTATTTT
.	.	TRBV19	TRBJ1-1	CASSIGETEAFF	TGTGCCAGTAGTATAGGAGAGACTGAAGCTTTCTTT
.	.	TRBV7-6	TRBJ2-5	CASSFTVQETQYF	TGTGCCAGCAGCTTTACGGTTCAAGAGACCCAGTACTTC
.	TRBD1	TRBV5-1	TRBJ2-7	CASSSKPPGQGDYEQYF	TGCGCCAGCAGCTCCAAACCCCCGGGACAGGGAGACTACGAGCAGTACTTC
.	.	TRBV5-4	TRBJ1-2	CASILAGATSGGYTF	.
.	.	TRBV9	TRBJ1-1	CASKREENTEAFF	TGTGCCAGCAAAAGGGAGGAGAACACTGAAGCTTTCTTT
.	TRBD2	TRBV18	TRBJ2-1	CASSPSGGASEQFF	TGTGCCAGCTCACCCAGCGGGGGGGCCTCGGAACAGTTCTTC
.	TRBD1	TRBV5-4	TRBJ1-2	CASSLGTGPRGNYGYTF	TGTGCCAGCAGCCTTGGGACAGGTCCTCGAGGGAACTATGGCTACACCTTC
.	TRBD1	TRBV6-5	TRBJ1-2	CASSPDRGITGYTF	TGTGCCAGCAGCCCCGACAGGGGGATTACAGGCTACACCTTC
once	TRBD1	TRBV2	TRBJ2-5	CASKKTGEEETQYF	TGTGCCAGCAAGAAGACAGGGGAGGAAGAGACCCAGTACTTC
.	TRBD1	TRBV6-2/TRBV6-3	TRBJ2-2	CASSSGTGRTGELFF	TGTGCCAGCAGTTCGGGGACAGGGCGCACCGGGGAGCTGTTTTTT
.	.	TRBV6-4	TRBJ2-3	CASSDSPGTDTQYF	TGTGCCAGCAGTGACTCTCCAGGGACAGATACGCAGTATTTT
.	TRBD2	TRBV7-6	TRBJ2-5	CASSLGEGTQYF	TGTGCCAGCAGCTTAGGGGAGGGGACCCAGTACTTC
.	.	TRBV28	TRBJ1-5	CASSGYGGNQPQHF	TGTGCCAGCAGCGGGTACGGGGGTAATCAGCCCCAGCATTTT
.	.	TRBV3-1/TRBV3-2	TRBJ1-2	CASSQEGAYGYTF	TGTGCCAGCAGCCAAGAGGGGGCCTATGGCTACACCTTC